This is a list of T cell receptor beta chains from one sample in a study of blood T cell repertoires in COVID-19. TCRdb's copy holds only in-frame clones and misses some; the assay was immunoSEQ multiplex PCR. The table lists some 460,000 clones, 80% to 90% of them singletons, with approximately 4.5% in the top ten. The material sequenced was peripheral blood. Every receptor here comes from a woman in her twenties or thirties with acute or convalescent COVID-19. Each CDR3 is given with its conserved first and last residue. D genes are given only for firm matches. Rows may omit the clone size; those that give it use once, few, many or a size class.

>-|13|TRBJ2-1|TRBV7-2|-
CASSPGFGVEQFF
TGTGCCAGCAGCCCGGGTTTCGGTGTTGAGCAGTTCTTC
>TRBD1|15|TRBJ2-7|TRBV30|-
CAWSGPGQGFYEQYF
TGTGCCTGGAGTGGACCGGGACAGGGGTTCTACGAGCAGTACTTC
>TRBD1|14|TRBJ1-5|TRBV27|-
CASSFGTGIQPQHF
TGTGCCAGCAGTTTTGGGACAGGGATTCAGCCCCAGCATTTT
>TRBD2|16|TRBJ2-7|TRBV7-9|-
CASRVAGAGVNYEQYF
TGTGCCAGCAGAGTAGCGGGGGCAGGGGTAAACTACGAGCAGTACTTC
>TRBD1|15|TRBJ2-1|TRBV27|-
CASSSRDRGRPEQFF
TGTGCCAGCAGTTCCCGGGACAGGGGGCGCCCTGAGCAGTTCTTC
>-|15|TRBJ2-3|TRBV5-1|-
CASSLVAGSSLSQYF
TGCGCCAGCAGCTTGGTTGCGGGGAGCTCTTTGTCGCAGTATTTT
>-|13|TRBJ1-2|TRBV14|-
CASSPTLAGGYTF
TGTGCCAGCAGCCCAACACTTGCCGGGGGCTACACCTTC
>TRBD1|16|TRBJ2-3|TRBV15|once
CATPGTGAQRPDTQYF
TGTGCCACCCCCGGGACAGGGGCCCAAAGGCCAGATACGCAGTATTTT
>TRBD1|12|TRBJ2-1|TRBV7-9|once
CASSLDRGQGIF
TGTGCCAGCAGCTTAGACCGGGGACAGGGAATCTTC
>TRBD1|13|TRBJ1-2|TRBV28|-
CASSLQGDSGYTF
TGTGCCAGCAGCTTACAGGGGGACTCCGGCTACACCTTC
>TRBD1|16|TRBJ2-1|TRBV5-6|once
CASSLARDRGVWEQFF
TGTGCCAGCAGCTTGGCCCGGGACAGGGGTGTTTGGGAGCAGTTCTTC
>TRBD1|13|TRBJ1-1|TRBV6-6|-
CASSFIQGAEAFF
TGTGCCAGCAGTTTCATACAGGGGGCTGAAGCTTTCTTT
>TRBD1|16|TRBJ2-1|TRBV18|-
CASSQGQGASYNEQFF
TGTGCCAGCTCACAAGGACAGGGGGCCTCCTACAATGAGCAGTTCTTC
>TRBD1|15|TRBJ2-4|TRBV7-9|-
CASSPETGGSAIQYF
TGTGCCAGCAGCCCCGAGACAGGGGGTAGCGCCATTCAGTACTTC
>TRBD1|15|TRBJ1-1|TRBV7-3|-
CASSLGDRSNTEAFF
TGTGCCAGCAGCTTAGGGGACAGGTCGAACACTGAAGCTTTCTTT
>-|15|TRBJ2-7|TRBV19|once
CASSAAGTETYEQYF
TGTGCCAGTAGCGCGGCGGGGACAGAGACCTACGAGCAGTACTTC
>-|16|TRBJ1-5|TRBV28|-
CASSYDRAYSNQPQHF
TGTGCCAGCAGTTACGACAGAGCTTATAGCAATCAGCCCCAGCATTTT
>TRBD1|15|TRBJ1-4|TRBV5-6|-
CASSLTGVDNEKLFF
TGTGCCAGCAGCCTGACAGGGGTGGATAATGAAAAACTGTTTTTT
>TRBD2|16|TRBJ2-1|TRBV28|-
CASSPGGGAAADEQFF
TGTGCCAGCTCCCCCGGCGGGGGGGCCGCGGCGGATGAGCAGTTCTTC
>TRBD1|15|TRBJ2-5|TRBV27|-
CASSPSRGPQETQYF
TGTGCCAGCAGCCCTTCCAGGGGGCCTCAAGAGACCCAGTACTTC
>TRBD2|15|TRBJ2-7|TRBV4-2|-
CASSLGLAGAYEQYF
TGTGCCAGCAGCCTCGGACTAGCGGGGGCCTACGAGCAGTACTTC
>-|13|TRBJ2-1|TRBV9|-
CASSAPPRNEQFF
TGTGCCAGCAGCGCCCCCCCGAGGAATGAGCAGTTCTTC
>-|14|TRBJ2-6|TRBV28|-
CASTTSSGANVLTF
TGTGCCAGCACCACGAGCTCTGGGGCCAACGTCCTGACTTTC
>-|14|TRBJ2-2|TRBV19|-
CASMTALGTGELFF
TGTGCCAGCATGACAGCTCTGGGCACCGGGGAGCTGTTTTTT
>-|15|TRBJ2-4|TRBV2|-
CASSEAGVAKNIQYF
TGTGCCAGCAGTGAGGCCGGGGTCGCCAAAAACATTCAGTACTTC
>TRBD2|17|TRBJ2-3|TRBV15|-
CATSREGTSASTDTQYF
TGTGCCACCAGCAGAGAGGGGACTAGCGCTAGCACAGATACGCAGTATTTT
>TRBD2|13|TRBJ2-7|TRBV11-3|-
CASSLARGGEQYF
TGTGCCAGCAGCTTAGCCCGGGGGGGAGAGCAGTACTTC
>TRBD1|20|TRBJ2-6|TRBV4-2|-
CASSQEEAARGLSGANVLTF
TGTGCCAGCAGCCAAGAAGAGGCGGCCAGGGGGCTGTCTGGGGCCAACGTCCTGACTTTC
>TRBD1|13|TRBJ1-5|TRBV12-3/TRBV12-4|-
CATARGRNQPQHF
TGTGCCACAGCGAGGGGGCGCAATCAGCCCCAGCATTTT
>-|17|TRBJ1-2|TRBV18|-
CASSPEGAKRLNYGYTF
TGTGCCAGCTCACCCGAAGGGGCCAAGCGTCTCAACTATGGCTACACCTTC
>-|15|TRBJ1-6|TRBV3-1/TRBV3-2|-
CASSQLSRYNSPLHF
TGTGCCAGCAGCCAACTCTCGCGGTATAATTCACCCCTCCACTTT
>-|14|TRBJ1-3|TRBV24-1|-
CATSQTGAGNTIYF
TGTGCCACCAGTCAGACAGGTGCTGGAAACACCATATATTTT
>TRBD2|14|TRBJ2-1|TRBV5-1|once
CASSTGTSWFEQFF
TGCGCCAGCAGCACGGGGACTAGTTGGTTTGAGCAGTTCTTC
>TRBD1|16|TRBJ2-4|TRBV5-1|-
CASSLAGGTAKNIQYF
TGCGCCAGCAGCTTGGCAGGGGGCACCGCCAAAAACATTCAGTACTTC
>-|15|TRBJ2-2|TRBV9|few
CASSVAASSSGELFF
TGTGCCAGCAGCGTAGCTGCGTCCTCCTCCGGGGAGCTGTTTTTT
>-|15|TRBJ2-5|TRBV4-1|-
CASSPVPGLRETQYF
TGCGCCAGCAGCCCGGTCCCGGGTCTAAGGGAGACCCAGTACTTC
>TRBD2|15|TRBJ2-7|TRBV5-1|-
CASRTSGGGRYEQYF
TGCGCCAGCAGGACTAGCGGGGGAGGTCGCTACGAGCAGTACTTC
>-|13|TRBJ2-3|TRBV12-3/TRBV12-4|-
CASSSTGADTQYF
TGTGCCAGCAGTTCAACGGGGGCAGATACGCAGTATTTT
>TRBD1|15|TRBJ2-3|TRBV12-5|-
CASGPGTGTTDTQYF
TGTGCTAGTGGTCCCGGGACAGGTACTACAGATACGCAGTATTTT
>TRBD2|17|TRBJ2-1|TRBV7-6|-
CASSLAPPSGGAHEQFF
TGTGCCAGCAGCTTAGCGCCCCCTAGCGGGGGGGCCCATGAGCAGTTCTTC
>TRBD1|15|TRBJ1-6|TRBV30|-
CAWSAHRGGNSPLHF
TGTGCCTGGAGTGCTCACAGGGGAGGTAATTCACCCCTCCACTTT
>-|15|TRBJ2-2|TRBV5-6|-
CASSLTGSYAGELFF
TGTGCCAGCAGCTTGACAGGGTCATACGCCGGGGAGCTGTTTTTT
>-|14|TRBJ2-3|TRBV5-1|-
CASSLVRGTDTQYF
TGCGCCAGCAGCTTGGTACGGGGCACAGATACGCAGTATTTT
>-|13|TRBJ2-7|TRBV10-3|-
CAISEWETGEQYF
TGTGCCATCAGTGAGTGGGAGACTGGGGAGCAGTACTTC
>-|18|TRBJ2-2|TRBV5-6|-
CASSLPQDSRERGGELFF
TGTGCCAGCAGCTTACCCCAGGACAGTCGAGAAAGGGGCGGGGAGCTGTTTTTT
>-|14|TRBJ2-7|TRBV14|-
CASSHQRATYEQYF
TGTGCCAGCAGCCACCAGCGAGCAACCTACGAGCAGTACTTC
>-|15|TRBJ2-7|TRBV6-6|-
CATILGSRGGHEQYF
TGTGCCACCATCCTGGGGAGTCGCGGGGGCCACGAGCAGTACTTC